This T cell receptor (beta chain) was identified in a study of cytomegalovirus exposure and HLA in healthy donors. The J segment lost 0 bases and the V segment lost 4 bases, leaving 7 bases of the junction unmatched. The CDR3 consists of 16 residues. Germline CDR1 is SGHDT and CDR2 is YYEEEE. The count of this clone is one. The antigen is unknown. The PCR had 60 Vbeta and 13 Jbeta primers. The method was immunoSEQ multiplex PCR; TCRdb's version includes in-frame clones alone and lacks a portion of them. The sample has 210,000 or so clones, about 80% seen once. Overall study findings and caveats: A missense variant in DCLRE1C was later tied to TCR beta V- and J-gene trimming. TCR beta chains numbering 164 were designated cytomegalovirus-associated. Through in vitro validation, a few CMV-associated chains were shown to be specific for CMV antigens.

The receptor was isolated from a man between 40 and 49 years old in good health and CMV-seronegative. What was sequenced was PBMCs. The rearrangement joins TRBV5-6 to TRBJ2-7, with 10 nucleotides matching TRBD1. The CDR3 spells CASSPRTGGSSYEQYF. DNA of the CDR3: TGTGCCAGCAGCCCGAGGACAGGGGGAAGCTCCTACGAGCAGTACTTC. The full variable domain, its missing parts supplied by reference TRBV5-6 and TRBJ2-7, is DAGVTQSPTHLIKTRGQQVTLRCSPKSGHDTVSWYQQALGQGPQFIFQYYEEEERQRGNFPDRFSGHQFPNYSSELNVNALLLGDSALYLCASSPRTGGSSYEQYFGPGTRLTVT.